This T cell receptor beta chain derives from a study of low-dose radiotherapy and immunotherapy resistance in tumors. At the level of the study: Oral aspirin 300 mg was taken by patients daily for four cycles from cycle 1 day 1.

Both TCRalpha and TCRbeta chains were reverse transcribed with V-gene-specific primers. A roughly 20-cycle PCR with a constant-region primer and V-primer adapter amplified TCRs. A single record per CDR3 protein comes from TCRdb applying MiXCR to the reads. The sample consists of fewer than 110,000 distinct CDR3 sequences, about 20% of them appearing once. Noted time point: after trial treatment. Treatment: LDRT plus nivolumab, ipilimumab, low-dose cyclophosphamide and aspirin (RACIN trial). Donors were given nivolumab, ipilimumab, aspirin, low-dose cyclophosphamide and low-dose radiotherapy. Patients with advanced, tumor-infiltrating lymphocyte-negative solid tumors were eligible. Germline V lookup: CDR1 SGHRS, CDR2 YFSETQ. After removal of 2 bases from V and 0 bases from J, the junction contained 10 bases not matched to a gene. The CDR3 covers 17 residues.

The origin of this receptor is a male donor with prostate cancer. The sample here was PBMCs, taken after low-dose radiotherapy plus immunotherapy. The chain joins TRBV5-1 to TRBJ1-1; 7 bases align to TRBD1. DNA of the CDR3: TGCGCCAGCAGCTTCAGGCGACAGGGTACAATGAACACTGAAGCTTTCTTT. Translated, it gives CASSFRRQGTMNTEAFF.